The next 14 T cell receptor beta chains were all read from a single sample in a study of T cell responses to AZD1222 COVID-19 vaccine. Clones were sequenced by immunoSEQ multiplex PCR, and TCRdb holds only the in-frame ones, with some missing. This sample yields roughly 78,000 clones, of which 80% to 85% are seen a single time; 2.9% belongs to the top ten. The material was peripheral blood, obtained on day 0 of AZD1222 vaccination. Receptors originate from an adult in good health.

CDR3 sequence: CAWSAQGGEQYF. The CDR3 region has the DNA TGTGCCTGGAGTGCCCAGGGTGGCGAGCAGTACTTC. V usage is TRBV30 and J usage is TRBJ2-7; D is possibly TRBD1 (5 bases). Trimming pared 1 base from V and 6 bases from J, leaving 10 bases between. Per the germline V gene, CDR1 is GTSNPN and CDR2 is SVGIG (reference sequence). The CDR3 runs 12 residues.

This chain links TRBV27 with TRBJ2-7; TRBD2 is a possible D gene (6 bases). The germline CDR1 and CDR2 sequences are MNHEY and SMNVEV (reference sequence). With 2 bases removed from V and 4 bases from J, the gap between germline ends came to 15 bases. The CDR3 is 15 amino acids. The CDR3 loop is CASSLVPAGRYEQYF. The CDR3 DNA reads as TGTGCCAGCAGTTTAGTCCCGGCGGGGCGATACGAGCAGTACTTC.

The chain has TRBV6-6 and TRBJ2-7; D call uncertain. Germline V gives CDR1 MNHNY, CDR2 SVGAGI (reference sequence). The V end was cut by 3 bases, the J end by 0 bases, with 15 bases between. The CDR3 length is 16 residues. The CDR3 loop reads CASSYSLGLTSYEQYF. CDR3 nucleotides: TGTGCCAGCAGTTATAGTTTAGGTCTTACCTCCTACGAGCAGTACTTC.

The gene calls are TRBV23-1 and TRBJ1-5; D gene ambiguous. TRBV23-1 is an ORF; its function is uncertain. Trimming removed 2 bases from V and 4 bases from J, with 18 bases in between. This CDR3 has 17 amino acids. The CDR3 DNA reads as TGCGCCAGCAGTCAAGCCCCACAATCCGTCAGAAATCAGCCCCAGCATTTT. This translates into CASSQAPQSVRNQPQHF.

CDR3 loop: CASSSSGQNERQFF. In DNA form, the CDR3 reads TGTGCCAGCAGCTCTTCAGGACAGAATGAGAGGCAGTTCTTC. The chain employs TRBV7-2 and TRBJ2-1; D is perhaps TRBD1 (6 bases). The V gene lost 4 bases and the J gene lost 12 bases, with 19 bases spanning the gap. CDR1 is SGHTA, CDR2 FQGNSA, per germline. The CDR3 is 14 residues long.

This sequence joins TRBV5-8 and TRBJ1-2, with 7 bases lining up with TRBD1. CDR3 length: 14 amino acids. The germline V gene has CDR1 SGHTS and CDR2 YDEGEE. V lost 3 bases, J lost 6 bases, and 8 bases stayed unmatched. The CDR3: CASSYWGDSDGYTF. In nucleotides, the CDR3 is TGTGCCAGCAGCTATTGGGGGGACAGCGATGGCTACACCTTC.

Many counts were recorded for this clone. The chain has TRBV6-2 or TRBV6-3 and TRBJ2-7, with 10 bases that match TRBD2. V shed 2 bases and J 5 bases; nucleotides not matched to a gene: 6. Germline V CDR1 and CDR2: MNHEY, SVGEGT. CDR3 length equals 15 residues. The CDR3 region is CASSYASGSLDEQYF. For the CDR3, the DNA is TGTGCCAGCAGTTACGCTAGCGGGAGTCTAGACGAGCAGTACTTC.

V is TRBV5-1 and J is TRBJ1-2, with no clear D. The CDR3 has 14 amino acids. Germline-derived CDR1 and CDR2 are SGHRS and YFSETQ. Trimming pared 0 bases from V and 9 bases from J, leaving 15 bases between. The CDR3 protein is CASSLDRPPDRYTF. In nucleotides, the CDR3 is TGCGCCAGCAGCTTGGACCGACCCCCCGACCGCTACACCTTC.

The chain employs TRBV18 and TRBJ1-3; D perhaps matches TRBD1 (6 bases). Germline V gene lookup returns CDR1 KGHSH and CDR2 LQKENI. Trimming removed 5 bases at V and 3 bases at J, with 14 bases between. The CDR3 contains 15 residues. CDR3: CASSTSRGFGNTIYF. The CDR3 nucleotides are TGTGCCAGCTCAACCAGTAGGGGGTTTGGAAACACCATATATTTT.

The chain links TRBV7-2 to TRBJ1-1; unclear D gene. Germline loops: CDR1 SGHTA, CDR2 FQGNSA. With 3 bases removed from V and 1 base from J, the gap between germline ends came to 15 bases. The CDR3 is made up of 16 amino acids. The CDR3 spells CASSFLPLAGNTEAFF. Written as DNA, the CDR3 is TGTGCCAGCAGCTTCCTCCCTTTGGCGGGGAACACTGAAGCTTTCTTT.

V is TRBV19 and J is TRBJ2-7; 9 nucleotides agree with TRBD1. J lost 4 bases, V lost 0 bases, and 7 bases had no gene match. Germline V gene lookup returns CDR1 LNHDA and CDR2 SQIVND (reference sequence). The CDR3 is 16 amino acids. CDR3 sequence reads: CASSIETGGASYEQYF. As DNA, the CDR3 is TGTGCCAGTAGTATAGAAACAGGGGGCGCTTCTTACGAGCAGTACTTC.

This chain links TRBV15 with TRBJ2-3; D remains unclear. The germline V gene has CDR1 LNHNV and CDR2 YYDKDF (reference sequence). This CDR3 is 18 amino acids long. The germline V and J ends were trimmed by 0 bases and 4 bases, with 20 bases remaining between them. The DNA for the CDR3 is TGTGCCACCAGCAGAGATATCGTGGAGAGTACAAAGTCAGATACGCAGTATTTT. Its translation is CATSRDIVESTKSDTQYF.

This chain connects TRBV4-1 to TRBJ2-3, with D unclear. The CDR3 consists of 17 residues. The germline CDR1 and CDR2 sequences are MGHRA and YSYEKL. Trimming stripped 2 bases from V and 0 bases from J, with 15 bases between. The CDR3 sequence is CASSQLTPTQSTDTQYF. CDR3 nucleotide sequence: TGCGCCAGCAGCCAATTAACCCCGACGCAGAGCACAGATACGCAGTATTTT.

CDR3 amino acids: CAISKGGRSSYEQYF. The CDR3 DNA is TGTGCCATCAGTAAGGGGGGACGTAGCTCCTACGAGCAGTACTTC. This sequence joins TRBV10-3 and TRBJ2-7; either TRBD1 or TRBD2 may fit D (6 bases each). The germline V and J ends were trimmed by 5 bases and 0 bases, with 14 bases remaining between them. CDR1 is ENHRY and CDR2 is SYGVKD in the germline V gene. The CDR3 is 15 amino acids.